A selection of T cell receptor beta chains follows, all from one sample in a study of control samples from healthy donors and cancer patients. Data came from immunoSEQ multiplex PCR; TCRdb stores just in-frame clones and leaves some out. This repertoire shows tens of thousands of clones, 75% to 90% found once; its top ten account for less than 55%. The source material was blood. These receptors came from a man aged 55 to 69 in good health. Both conserved end residues are part of each CDR3.

J: TRBJ1-2; V: TRBV7-9; CDR3: CASSLGRDNYGYTF
J: TRBJ1-1; V: TRBV4-3; CDR3: CASSQDLGWAEAFF
J: TRBJ2-1; V: TRBV5-4; CDR3: CASSLDGHNEQFF
J: TRBJ1-2; V: TRBV5-4; CDR3: CATQQDQLGYGYTF
J: TRBJ1-5; V: TRBV2; CDR3: CASRLDRANQPQHF
J: TRBJ1-2; V: TRBV30; CDR3: CAVGERYGYTF
J: TRBJ1-3; V: TRBV19; CDR3: CASSRKSSGNTIYF
J: TRBJ1-2; V: TRBV6-2/TRBV6-3; CDR3: CASSRTGTGPLRGGYTF
J: TRBJ1-2; V: TRBV12-3/TRBV12-4; CDR3: CASSSNYGYTF
J: TRBJ1-6; V: TRBV7-9; CDR3: CASSPWTGGSPLHF
J: TRBJ1-1; V: TRBV18; CDR3: CASSPQGPGRGWTEAFF
J: TRBJ2-1; V: TRBV4-2; CDR3: CASSQDHPEIAGGNEQFF
J: TRBJ2-7; V: TRBV6-5; CDR3: CASSLTVDSYEQYF
J: TRBJ2-5; V: TRBV29-1; CDR3: CSVTTGGVGTQYF
J: TRBJ2-1; V: TRBV15; CDR3: CATSRDLLAGVGEQFF
J: TRBJ2-1; V: TRBV7-3; CDR3: CASRQTSGPYNEQFF
J: TRBJ1-1; V: TRBV7-8; CDR3: CASSDTGFLETEAFF
J: TRBJ1-1; V: TRBV27; CDR3: CASSFSSNTEAFF
J: TRBJ1-4; V: TRBV4-3; CDR3: CASSPTGYEKLFF
J: TRBJ1-2; V: TRBV6-5; CDR3: CASNLWTFGGYTF
J: TRBJ1-5; V: TRBV28; CDR3: CASRIAKGQEQPQHF
J: TRBJ2-3; V: TRBV5-4; CDR3: CASSADGYSTDTQYF
J: TRBJ2-7; V: TRBV5-1; CDR3: CASSPSGNYEQYF
J: TRBJ1-1; V: TRBV5-1; CDR3: CASSLSADLNTEAFF
J: TRBJ1-1; V: TRBV5-8; CDR3: CASSLDGTQGSTEAFF
J: TRBJ1-3; V: TRBV7-2; CDR3: CASSLGGAGNTIYF
J: TRBJ2-5; V: TRBV9; CDR3: CASSVGPRETQYF
J: TRBJ1-2; V: TRBV4-2; CDR3: CASSQSLGQQDDYGYTF
J: TRBJ1-1; V: TRBV7-3; CDR3: CASSRDRVNTEAFF
J: TRBJ1-4; V: TRBV6-2/TRBV6-3; CDR3: CASSYRRGTPTNEKLFF
J: TRBJ1-3; V: TRBV9; CDR3: CASSVDGRRNTIYF
J: TRBJ1-1; V: TRBV5-4; CDR3: CASSLSLLSATEAFF
J: TRBJ1-1; V: TRBV7-2; CDR3: CASSSQGQNTEAFF
J: TRBJ2-1; V: TRBV7-8; CDR3: CASSQTRIGSYNEQFF
J: TRBJ1-3; V: TRBV9; CDR3: CASSVGSSGNTIYF
J: TRBJ2-1; V: TRBV28; CDR3: CASSLQTYYNEQFF
J: TRBJ1-2; V: TRBV6-4; CDR3: CASSDSRRGLSGYTF
J: TRBJ2-1; V: TRBV24-1; CDR3: CATSDSGGPYNEQFF
J: TRBJ1-1; V: TRBV19; CDR3: CASSTGGGTTEAFF
J: TRBJ1-5; V: TRBV4-3; CDR3: CASSRVTGQDQPQHF
J: TRBJ1-5; V: TRBV24-1; CDR3: CATSDSQQGNRQPQHF
J: TRBJ2-7; V: TRBV5-4; CDR3: CASSLGRVAYEQYF
J: TRBJ1-6; V: TRBV6-6; CDR3: CASSSGGGSYNSPLHF
J: TRBJ2-3; V: TRBV4-1; CDR3: CASSQRGTSGRTDTQYF
J: TRBJ1-1; V: TRBV6-5; CDR3: CASSYGVRRNTEAFF
J: TRBJ1-1; V: TRBV5-1; CDR3: CASSLEGTMNTEAFF
J: TRBJ1-4; V: TRBV28; CDR3: CASSLTGTGAGLWEKLFF
J: TRBJ2-1; V: TRBV5-1; CDR3: CASTISGYNEQFF
J: TRBJ2-3; V: TRBV6-6; CDR3: CASLKGGSTDTQYF
J: TRBJ2-5; V: TRBV7-9; CDR3: CASSSAGGPGETQYF
J: TRBJ2-3; V: TRBV7-9; CDR3: CASSRPRSDVDTQYF
J: TRBJ2-7; V: TRBV6-5; CDR3: CASTWTTYEQYF
J: TRBJ1-2; V: TRBV7-2; CDR3: CASSARQGNYGYTF
J: TRBJ2-5; V: TRBV3-1/TRBV3-2; CDR3: CASSLKETQYF
J: TRBJ2-2; V: TRBV10-1; CDR3: CASSRDLLNTGELFF
J: TRBJ1-3; V: TRBV28; CDR3: CASSVQGPGNTIYF
J: TRBJ1-1; V: TRBV12-3/TRBV12-4; CDR3: CASSLALVTEAFF
J: TRBJ1-4; V: TRBV11-2; CDR3: CASSVLGAEKLFF
J: TRBJ2-3; V: TRBV24-1; CDR3: CATSEASTDTQYF